These 6 T cell receptor beta chains share one sample of origin, sequenced in a study of blood T cell repertoires in COVID-19 (dated by TCRdb to about 2020). The method was the immunoSEQ multiplex PCR assay. TCRdb limited this immuneACCESS table to in-frame rearrangements with V and J called. A share of clones is missing; checked studies link under half to unresolved V genes, and the rest is unexplained. The sample table records under 55,000 clones; about 90% of these occur just once. The ten largest make up over 2% of the sample. Input material: peripheral blood. The origin of the receptors is a human donor in a cohort sampled during active COVID-19.

The V and J genes are TRBV12-3 or TRBV12-4 and TRBJ1-4; D unresolved. This CDR3 is 13 amino acids long. V shed 5 bases and J shed 8 bases, with 12 bases lying between them. CDR3 residues: CASSLRRYEKLFF. CDR3 DNA: TGTGCCAGCAGTCTTCGGAGGTACGAAAAACTGTTTTTT.

The rearrangement joins TRBV13 to TRBJ2-7; D uncertain. Germline V gives CDR1 PRHDT, CDR2 FYEKMQ (reference sequence). V gave up 0 bases and J gave up 2 bases, with 8 bases separating them. The CDR3 runs to 14 residues. The chain's CDR3 is CASSLGPVTYEQYF. Written as DNA, the CDR3 is TGTGCCAGCAGCTTAGGTCCGGTAACCTACGAGCAGTACTTC.

The rearrangement joins TRBV7-9 to TRBJ2-2, with 8 bases matching TRBD2. Germline V gives CDR1 SEHNR, CDR2 FQNEAQ (reference sequence). CDR3 size: 17 residues. V lost 2 bases, J lost 0 bases, and 5 bases stayed unmatched. In nucleotides, the CDR3 is TGTGCCAGCAGCTTACCGATAGCGGGGACGAACACCGGGGAGCTGTTTTTT. Translating gives CASSLPIAGTNTGELFF.

Here the CDR3 reads CASSQELAGGYETQYF. Here the CDR3 DNA reads TGTGCCAGCAGCCAAGAATTAGCGGGGGGTTACGAGACCCAGTACTTC. The rearrangement joins TRBV3-1 (or the pseudogene TRBV3-2) to TRBJ2-5, with 10 bases fitting TRBD2. Germline values: CDR1 LGHDT, CDR2 YNNKEL (reference sequence). With V trimmed by 0 bases and J by 5 bases, 6 bases remained unmatched. This CDR3 contains 16 residues.

The chain joins TRBV7-2 to TRBJ1-1, with 7 bases fitting TRBD1. Germline CDR1 and CDR2: SGHTA and FQGNSA. The ends lost 4 bases at V and 2 bases at J; junction bases unmatched: 7. The CDR3 totals 15 residues. This CDR3 is CASSYRQGGNTEAFF. The CDR3 DNA reads as TGTGCCAGCAGCTACCGACAGGGTGGTAACACTGAAGCTTTCTTT.

CDR3 sequence: CASSEYGNTEAFF. The CDR3, as DNA: TGTGCCAGCAGTGAATACGGGAACACTGAAGCTTTCTTT. This rearrangement joins TRBV6-1 to TRBJ1-1, with unresolved D. The length of the CDR3 is 13 residues. V was clipped by 2 bases and J by 1 base, with 5 bases between them. The germline gives CDR1 MNHNS, CDR2 SASEGT.